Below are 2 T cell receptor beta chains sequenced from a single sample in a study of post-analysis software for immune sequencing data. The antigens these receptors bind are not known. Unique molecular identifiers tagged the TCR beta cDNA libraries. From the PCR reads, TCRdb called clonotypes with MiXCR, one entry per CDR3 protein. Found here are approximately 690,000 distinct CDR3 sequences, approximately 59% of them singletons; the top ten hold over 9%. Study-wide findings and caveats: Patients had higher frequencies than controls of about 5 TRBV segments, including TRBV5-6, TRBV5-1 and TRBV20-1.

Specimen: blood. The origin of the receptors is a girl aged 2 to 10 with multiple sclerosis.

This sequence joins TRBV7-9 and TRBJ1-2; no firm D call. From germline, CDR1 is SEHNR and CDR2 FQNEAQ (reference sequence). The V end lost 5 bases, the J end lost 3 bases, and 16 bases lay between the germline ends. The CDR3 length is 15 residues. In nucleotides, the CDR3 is TGTGCCAGCAGCCTTGTGCCCCCGGAATACTATGGCTACACCTTC. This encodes CASSLVPPEYYGYTF.

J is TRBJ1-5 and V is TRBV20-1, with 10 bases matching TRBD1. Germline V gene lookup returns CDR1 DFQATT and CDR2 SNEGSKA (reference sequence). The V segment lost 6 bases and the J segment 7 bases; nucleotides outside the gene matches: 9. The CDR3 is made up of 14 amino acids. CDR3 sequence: CSASGTGAEQPQHF. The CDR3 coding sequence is TGCAGTGCCAGTGGGACAGGGGCGGAGCAGCCCCAGCATTTT.